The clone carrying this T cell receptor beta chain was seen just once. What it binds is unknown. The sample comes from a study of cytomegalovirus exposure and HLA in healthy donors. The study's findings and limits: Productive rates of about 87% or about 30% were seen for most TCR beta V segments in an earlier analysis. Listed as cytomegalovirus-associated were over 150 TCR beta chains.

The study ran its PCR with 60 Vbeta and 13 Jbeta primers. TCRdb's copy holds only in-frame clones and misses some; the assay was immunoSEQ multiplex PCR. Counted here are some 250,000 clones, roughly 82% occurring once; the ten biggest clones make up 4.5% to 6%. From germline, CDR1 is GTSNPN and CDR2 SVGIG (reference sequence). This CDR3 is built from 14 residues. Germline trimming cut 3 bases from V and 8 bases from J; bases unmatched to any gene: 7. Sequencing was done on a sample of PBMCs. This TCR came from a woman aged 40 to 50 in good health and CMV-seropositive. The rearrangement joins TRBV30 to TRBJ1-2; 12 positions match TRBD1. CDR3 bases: TGTGCCTGGAGGGGGACAGGGGGCCCCTTGGGCTACACCTTC. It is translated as CAWRGTGGPLGYTF.